A selection of T cell receptor beta chains follows, all from one sample in a study of OX40 agonist ivuxolimab in advanced cancers. Clones were sequenced by immunoSEQ multiplex PCR, and TCRdb holds only the in-frame ones, with some missing. The sample contains some 67,000 clones, roughly 85% of which appear only once. This sample comprised CD4+ or CD8+ T cells sorted from blood, obtained in a trial of the OX40 agonist ivuxolimab. The receptors come from an adult with an advanced solid tumor such as melanoma, head and neck, liver or kidney cancer. The CDR3 runs from the conserved cysteine through the conserved F or W. D genes are given only for firm matches. Expanded clones get a size class; other rows say once, few or many, or leave the size out.

j_call clone_size v_call cdr3_length d_call cdr3_aa cdr3_nt
TRBJ2-3 - TRBV5-4 14 - CASKDYSSTDTQYF TGTGCCAGCAAGGATTACTCTAGCACAGATACGCAGTATTTT
TRBJ1-1 - TRBV5-6 15 TRBD1 CASSDSRTGRPEAFF TGTGCCAGCAGCGATTCTCGGACAGGGCGGCCTGAAGCTTTCTTT
TRBJ2-1 once TRBV4-2 17 TRBD2 CASSQDRGLAANNEQFF TGTGCCAGCAGCCAAGATAGGGGACTAGCGGCGAACAATGAGCAGTTCTTC
TRBJ2-2 - TRBV30 16 TRBD2 CAWSRTSGANTGELFF TGTGCCTGGAGTAGGACTAGCGGCGCGAACACCGGGGAGCTGTTTTTT
TRBJ1-4 - TRBV6-1 14 TRBD1 CASSEDRISEKLFF TGTGCCAGCAGTGAGGACAGGATTTCGGAAAAACTGTTTTTT
TRBJ2-7 - TRBV7-9 16 - CASSLVGDSASGEQYF TGTGCCAGCAGCTTAGTCGGGGACTCGGCCTCGGGCGAGCAGTACTTC
TRBJ1-1 - TRBV28 15 TRBD1 CASHTQGAQNTEAFF TGTGCCAGCCATACACAGGGGGCCCAGAACACTGAAGCTTTCTTT
TRBJ1-5 - TRBV19 16 TRBD1 CASSIAGQGFYQPQHF TGTGCCAGTAGTATAGCGGGACAGGGGTTTTATCAGCCCCAGCATTTT
TRBJ2-1 - TRBV28 20 TRBD2 CASTKGRFWRTGTSDNEQFF TGTGCCAGCACTAAAGGGAGGTTTTGGAGAACCGGGACTAGCGATAATGAGCAGTTCTTC
TRBJ2-5 - TRBV7-8 15 TRBD2 CASRSQTSGQETQYF TGTGCCAGCAGATCCCAGACTAGCGGACAAGAGACCCAGTACTTC
TRBJ1-3 - TRBV6-6 15 - CASSPPGRGGNTIYF TGTGCCAGCAGTCCCCCGGGGCGCGGTGGAAACACCATATATTTT
TRBJ1-2 - TRBV14 15 TRBD1 CASSPGGGRNYGYTF TGTGCCAGCAGCCCAGGGGGGGGTCGTAACTATGGCTACACCTTC
TRBJ2-1 - TRBV14 15 - CAPPPSPRRHNEQFF TGTGCCCCTCCCCCCTCCCCGAGGAGGCACAATGAGCAGTTCTTC
TRBJ1-3 - TRBV10-2 15 - CASSITGGTGNTIYF TGCGCCAGCAGCATAACTGGAGGGACAGGAAACACCATATATTTT
TRBJ2-3 - TRBV30 12 - CAWTPVADTQYF TGTGCCTGGACCCCGGTAGCGGATACGCAGTATTTT
TRBJ1-2 - TRBV19 13 TRBD1 CASTTGVSSGYTF TGTGCCAGTACCACAGGGGTTTCAAGTGGCTACACCTTC
TRBJ2-7 - TRBV11-3 12 - CASSLEFDEQYF TGTGCCAGCAGCTTAGAATTCGACGAGCAGTACTTC
TRBJ1-5 - TRBV29-1 11 - CRETGSQPQHF TGCAGAGAGACGGGTAGTCAGCCCCAGCATTTT
TRBJ2-3 - TRBV4-1 16 TRBD2 CASSPLPGGAGDTQYF TGCGCCAGCAGCCCCCTACCGGGGGGGGCGGGAGATACGCAGTATTTT
TRBJ2-1 - TRBV9 17 TRBD1 CASSPRGDRASYNEQFF TGTGCCAGCAGCCCCCGTGGGGACAGGGCCTCCTACAATGAGCAGTTCTTC
TRBJ2-7 - TRBV5-4 14 - CASSLGPGGFEQYF TGTGCCAGCAGCTTGGGTCCCGGAGGGTTCGAGCAGTACTTC
TRBJ1-1 - TRBV19 12 - CASSFSNGEAFF TGTGCCAGTAGTTTCTCTAACGGTGAAGCTTTCTTT
TRBJ2-2 - TRBV29-1 14 - CSVDQGLNTGELFF TGCAGCGTTGATCAGGGCTTAAACACCGGGGAGCTGTTTTTT
TRBJ2-3 - TRBV4-1 14 - CASSFSGDTDTQYF TGCGCCAGCAGCTTTAGCGGAGACACAGATACGCAGTATTTT
TRBJ1-2 - TRBV18 15 - CASSSSSPGDYGYTF TGTGCCAGCTCATCTTCGAGCCCGGGGGACTATGGCTACACCTTC
TRBJ2-1 - TRBV9 14 TRBD2 CASSTGLGGNEQFF TGTGCCAGCAGCACGGGATTGGGGGGGAATGAGCAGTTCTTC
TRBJ1-1 - TRBV12-5 13 TRBD1 CASGTGQGTEAFF TGTGCTAGTGGAACAGGACAGGGGACTGAAGCTTTCTTT
TRBJ2-3 - TRBV11-2 14 - CASSSGPRPDTQYF TGTGCCAGCAGCTCGGGACCAAGACCCGATACGCAGTATTTT
TRBJ2-7 - TRBV18 15 - CASSPGGARSYEQYF TGTGCCAGCTCACCCGGAGGGGCCAGATCCTACGAGCAGTACTTC
TRBJ2-2 once TRBV27 15 - CASRRDPLNTGELFF TGTGCCAGCAGAAGAGATCCATTGAACACCGGGGAGCTGTTTTTT
TRBJ2-7 - TRBV5-1 15 TRBD1 CASSQSRDRPLEQYF TGCGCCAGCAGCCAATCCCGGGACAGGCCTCTCGAGCAGTACTTC
TRBJ2-5 - TRBV5-6 13 - CASSLIQAETQYF TGTGCCAGCAGCTTGATTCAGGCAGAGACCCAGTACTTC
TRBJ1-3 - TRBV7-2 15 - CASSWDWVPGNTIYF TGTGCCAGCAGCTGGGACTGGGTCCCTGGAAACACCATATATTTT
TRBJ2-5 - TRBV7-3 15 - CASSLRHREGETQYF TGTGCCAGCAGCTTAAGGCACAGGGAGGGGGAGACCCAGTACTTC
TRBJ2-1 - TRBV21-1 15 - CASSKAGTQGDEQFF TGTGCCAGCAGCAAAGCGGGGACCCAGGGGGATGAGCAGTTCTTC
TRBJ1-6 - TRBV9 14 - CASSVRGRDSPLHF TGTGCCAGCAGCGTTAGGGGGAGAGATTCACCCCTCCACTTT
TRBJ1-2 - TRBV18 14 TRBD1 CASSLGQQNYGYTF TGTGCCAGCTCATTGGGACAGCAGAACTATGGCTACACCTTC
TRBJ2-4 - TRBV7-2 14 - CASSLASSENIQYF TGTGCCAGCAGCTTAGCCTCCTCTGAAAACATTCAGTACTTC
TRBJ1-1 - TRBV6-5 14 - CASSPRPRTTEAFF TGTGCCAGCAGCCCCAGACCCCGAACCACTGAAGCTTTCTTT
TRBJ2-5 - TRBV7-2 12 - CASSPFRGTQYF TGTGCCAGCAGCCCATTTAGGGGGACCCAGTACTTC
TRBJ2-7 - TRBV9 16 TRBD2 CASSVAGTSGRVEQYF TGTGCCAGCAGCGTAGCCGGGACTAGCGGGAGGGTCGAGCAGTACTTC
TRBJ2-7 - TRBV6-6 15 TRBD2 CASSRRERGPYEQYF TGTGCCAGCAGCCGCCGCGAGCGGGGCCCCTACGAGCAGTACTTC
TRBJ1-6 - TRBV4-1 17 - CASSQFGGIGYNSPLHF TGCGCCAGCAGCCAATTCGGAGGTATAGGCTATAATTCACCCCTCCACTTT
TRBJ1-1 - TRBV19 13 TRBD1 CATGSTGVTEAFF TGTGCCACTGGATCAACAGGGGTCACTGAAGCTTTCTTT
TRBJ2-7 few TRBV30 17 TRBD1 CAWSGVTDRGPAYEQYF TGTGCCTGGAGTGGGGTTACAGACAGGGGGCCCGCCTACGAGCAGTACTTC
TRBJ2-7 - TRBV11-1 14 - CASSLLGGPYEQYF TGTGCCAGCAGCTTATTGGGGGGCCCCTACGAGCAGTACTTC
TRBJ1-2 - TRBV28 15 - CASSYPGRYYYGYTF TGTGCCAGCAGTTACCCCGGACGGTACTACTATGGCTACACCTTC
TRBJ2-7 once TRBV5-5 14 - CASSFQGFSDEQYF TGTGCCAGCAGCTTCCAGGGTTTTAGCGACGAGCAGTACTTC
TRBJ1-2 - TRBV6-6 13 - CASSLSRVYGYTF TGTGCCAGCAGCCTATCAAGGGTCTATGGCTACACCTTC
TRBJ1-3 - TRBV4-1 15 - CASSTIAASGNTIYF TGCGCCAGCAGCACGATTGCGGCGTCCGGAAACACCATATATTTT
TRBJ1-2 once TRBV4-3 15 TRBD1 CASSQEDRGGYGYTF TGCGCCAGCAGCCAAGAGGACAGGGGGGGCTATGGCTACACCTTC
TRBJ1-3 - TRBV2 14 TRBD1 CASREDRARNTIYF TGTGCCAGCCGGGAGGACAGGGCTAGAAACACCATATATTTT